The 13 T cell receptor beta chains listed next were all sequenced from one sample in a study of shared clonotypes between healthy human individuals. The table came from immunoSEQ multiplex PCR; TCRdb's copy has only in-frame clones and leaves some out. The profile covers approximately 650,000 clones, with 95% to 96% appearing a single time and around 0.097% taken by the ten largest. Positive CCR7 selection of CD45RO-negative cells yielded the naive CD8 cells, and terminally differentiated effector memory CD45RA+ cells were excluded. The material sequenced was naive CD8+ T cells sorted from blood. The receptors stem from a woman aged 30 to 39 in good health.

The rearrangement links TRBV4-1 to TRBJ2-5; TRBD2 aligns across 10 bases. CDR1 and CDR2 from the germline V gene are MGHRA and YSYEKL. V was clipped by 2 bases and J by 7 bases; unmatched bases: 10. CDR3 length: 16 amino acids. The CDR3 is CASSQIPGLAKGTQYF. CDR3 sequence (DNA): TGCGCCAGCAGCCAAATACCGGGACTAGCGAAAGGGACCCAGTACTTC.

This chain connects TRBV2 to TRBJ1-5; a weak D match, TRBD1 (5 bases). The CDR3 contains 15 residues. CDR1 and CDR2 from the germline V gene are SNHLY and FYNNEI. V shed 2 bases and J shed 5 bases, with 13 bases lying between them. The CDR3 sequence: CASSENGAQHQPQHF. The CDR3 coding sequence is TGTGCCAGCAGTGAAAATGGGGCACAGCATCAGCCCCAGCATTTT.

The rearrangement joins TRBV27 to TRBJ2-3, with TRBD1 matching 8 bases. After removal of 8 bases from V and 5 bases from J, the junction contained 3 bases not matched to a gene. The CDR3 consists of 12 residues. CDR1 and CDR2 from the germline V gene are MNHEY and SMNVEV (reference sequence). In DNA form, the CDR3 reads TGTGCCAGCCGGACAGGGTTAGATACGCAGTATTTT. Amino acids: CASRTGLDTQYF.

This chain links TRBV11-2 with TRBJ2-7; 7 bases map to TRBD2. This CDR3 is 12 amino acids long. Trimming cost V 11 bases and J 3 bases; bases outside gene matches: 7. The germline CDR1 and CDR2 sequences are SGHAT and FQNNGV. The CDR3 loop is CAWASGGYEQYF. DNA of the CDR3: TGTGCCTGGGCATCGGGGGGCTACGAGCAGTACTTC.

The CDR3 reads CASSLWLSGGGTGELFF. The CDR3 DNA sequence: TGTGCCAGCAGCTTATGGTTGTCGGGAGGAGGCACCGGGGAGCTGTTTTTT. This chain joins TRBV11-2 and TRBJ2-2; 7 positions agree with TRBD2. Trimming at V came to 2 bases and at J to 4 bases, leaving 10 bases not matched to a gene. This CDR3 is built from 17 residues. From germline, CDR1 is SGHAT and CDR2 FQNNGV. Full variable domain (remainder filled in from reference TRBV11-2 and TRBJ2-2): EAGVAQSPRYKIIEKRQSVAFWCNPISGHATLYWYQQILGQGPKLLIQFQNNGVVDDSQLPKDRFSAERLKGVDSTLKIQPAKLEDSAVYLCASSLWLSGGGTGELFFGEGSRLTVL.

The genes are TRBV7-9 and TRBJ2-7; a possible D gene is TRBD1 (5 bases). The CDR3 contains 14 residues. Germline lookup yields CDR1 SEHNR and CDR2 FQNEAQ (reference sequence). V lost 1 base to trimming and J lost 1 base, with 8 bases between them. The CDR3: CASSLVGASYEQYF. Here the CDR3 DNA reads TGTGCCAGCAGCTTAGTAGGGGCGTCCTACGAGCAGTACTTC. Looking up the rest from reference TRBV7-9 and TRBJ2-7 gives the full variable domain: DTGVSQNPRHKITKRGQNVTFRCDPISEHNRLYWYRQTLGQGPEFLTYFQNEAQLEKSRLLSDRFSAERPKGSFSTLEIQRTEQGDSAMYLCASSLVGASYEQYFGPGTRLTVT.

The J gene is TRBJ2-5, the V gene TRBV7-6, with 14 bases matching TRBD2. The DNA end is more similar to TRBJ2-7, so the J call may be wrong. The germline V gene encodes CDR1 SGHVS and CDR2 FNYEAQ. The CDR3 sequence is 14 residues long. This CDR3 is CASTLGLAGVEQYF. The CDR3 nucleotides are TGTGCCAGCACCCTGGGACTAGCGGGAGTCGAGCAGTACTTC.

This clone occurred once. Here the CDR3 reads CASETTGQGPNQPQHF. For the CDR3, the DNA is TGTGCCAGCGAAACGACCGGACAGGGACCAAATCAGCCCCAGCATTTT. The chain couples TRBV28 to TRBJ1-5; 8 positions agree with TRBD1. CDR1 MDHEN and CDR2 SYDVKM come from the germline V gene. The CDR3 loop spans 16 amino acids. Trimming cost V 8 bases and J 4 bases; bases outside gene matches: 13. The whole variable domain, filled in from reference TRBV28 and TRBJ1-5, reads DVKVTQSSRYLVKRTGEKVFLECVQDMDHENMFWYRQDPGLGLRLIYFSYDVKMKEKGDIPEGYSVSREKKERFSLILESASTNQTSMYLCASETTGQGPNQPQHFGDGTRLSIL.

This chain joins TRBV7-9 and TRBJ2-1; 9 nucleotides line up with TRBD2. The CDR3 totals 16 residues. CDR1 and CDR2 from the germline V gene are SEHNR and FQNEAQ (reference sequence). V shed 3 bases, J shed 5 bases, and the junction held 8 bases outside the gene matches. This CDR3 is CASSFLRLAEDNEQFF. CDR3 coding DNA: TGTGCCAGCAGCTTTTTAAGACTAGCGGAAGACAATGAGCAGTTCTTC.

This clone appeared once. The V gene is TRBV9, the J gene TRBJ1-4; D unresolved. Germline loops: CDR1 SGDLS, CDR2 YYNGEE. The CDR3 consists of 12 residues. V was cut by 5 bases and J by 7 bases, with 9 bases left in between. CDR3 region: CASRGESEKLFF. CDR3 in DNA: TGTGCCAGCAGGGGCGAGAGTGAAAAACTGTTTTTT.

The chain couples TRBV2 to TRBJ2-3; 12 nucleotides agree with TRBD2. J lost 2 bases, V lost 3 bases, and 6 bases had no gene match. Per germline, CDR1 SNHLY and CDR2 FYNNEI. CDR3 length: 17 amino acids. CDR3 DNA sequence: TGTGCCAGCAGTGATCCGCTAGCGGGAGGGTACACAGATACGCAGTATTTT. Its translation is CASSDPLAGGYTDTQYF.

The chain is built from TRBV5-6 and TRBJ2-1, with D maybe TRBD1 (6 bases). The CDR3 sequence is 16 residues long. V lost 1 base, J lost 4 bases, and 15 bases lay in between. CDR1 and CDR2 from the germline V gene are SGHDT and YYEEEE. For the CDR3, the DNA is TGTGCCAGCAGCTTGACGGCAGAGGGGGTTTACAATGAGCAGTTCTTC. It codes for CASSLTAEGVYNEQFF.

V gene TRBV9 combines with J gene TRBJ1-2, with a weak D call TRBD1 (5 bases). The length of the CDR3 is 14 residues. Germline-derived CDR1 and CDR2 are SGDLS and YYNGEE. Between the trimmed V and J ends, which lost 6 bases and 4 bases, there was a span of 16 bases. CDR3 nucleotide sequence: TGTGCCAGCAACCCAGGGTTGTCCCTCTATGGCTACACCTTC. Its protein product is CASNPGLSLYGYTF.